The next 13 T cell receptor beta chains were all read from a single sample in a study of blood T cell repertoires in COVID-19. Generated by immunoSEQ multiplex PCR, the TCRdb table keeps only in-frame clones and is missing some. The table includes about 160,000 clones, roughly nine tenths detected once. The sequenced sample consisted of PBMCs or T cells enriched from blood (not recorded which). Source of these receptors: a woman aged 40 to 50 who had been exposed to COVID-19.

The V gene is TRBV7-2, the J gene TRBJ1-5; tentative D call: TRBD1 (5 bases). Germline assignment: CDR1 SGHTA and CDR2 FQGNSA. The CDR3 consists of 13 residues. V dropped 5 bases and J dropped 8 bases, with 13 bases sitting between them. In DNA form, the CDR3 reads TGTGCCAGCAGCGACGACAGAGCCAAGCCCCAGCATTTT. Protein sequence: CASSDDRAKPQHF.

This chain links TRBV10-3 with TRBJ2-1; TRBD2 matches 7 bases. Germline V gives CDR1 ENHRY, CDR2 SYGVKD. There are 16 residues in the CDR3. With V trimmed by 0 bases and J by 3 bases, 5 bases remained unmatched. The CDR3 region has the DNA TGTGCCATCAGTGAGTCGCGGCTAGCGGACTACAATGAGCAGTTCTTC. This gives the protein CAISESRLADYNEQFF.

The chain joins TRBV10-3 to TRBJ2-1, with D perhaps TRBD1 (5 bases). Trimming cost V 3 bases and J 16 bases, with 22 bases left between them. This CDR3 has 14 amino acids. Germline assignment: CDR1 ENHRY and CDR2 SYGVKD. CDR3: CAISDLLDFSWGFF. DNA for the CDR3: TGTGCCATCAGTGATCTGCTAGATTTCTCGTGGGGCTTCTTC.

The rearrangement links TRBV19 to TRBJ1-6; 7 positions agree with TRBD1. V was clipped by 5 bases and J by 8 bases; unmatched bases: 6. From germline, CDR1 is LNHDA and CDR2 SQIVND (reference sequence). CDR3 size: 14 residues. CDR3 in amino acids: CASSSRTGYSPLHF. DNA of the CDR3: TGTGCCAGTAGTTCGCGGACAGGTTATTCACCCCTCCACTTT.

The chain employs TRBV5-5 and TRBJ1-6; D gene ambiguous. The germline V and J ends were trimmed by 3 bases and 0 bases, with 16 bases remaining between them. This CDR3 region has 18 residues. Looked up from germline, CDR1 is SGHKS and CDR2 is YYEKEE (reference sequence). The DNA for the CDR3 is TGTGCCAGCAGCTCGACGGACTGGTCGAGCTCCTATAATTCACCCCTCCACTTT. This codes for CASSSTDWSSSYNSPLHF.

The chain is built from TRBV10-3 and TRBJ1-6; possibly TRBD1 for D (5 bases). Germline V gives CDR1 ENHRY, CDR2 SYGVKD. Trimming cost V 0 bases and J 7 bases, with 10 bases left between them. CDR3 length: 15 residues. CDR3 sequence (DNA): TGTGCCATCAGTGAGTCGATCCGGACAAATTCACCCCTCCACTTT. As protein: CAISESIRTNSPLHF.

This rearrangement joins TRBV5-8 to TRBJ2-1, with a tentative D call TRBD2 (6 bases). Trimming stripped 0 bases from V and 5 bases from J, with 12 bases between. Germline V gives CDR1 SGHTS, CDR2 YDEGEE. The CDR3 has 15 residues. DNA for the CDR3: TGTGCCAGCAGCTTGGCCTACGGGGGAGACAATGAGCAGTTCTTC. It specifies CASSLAYGGDNEQFF.

The chain carries TRBV25-1 and TRBJ1-1; no reliable D call. V lost 5 bases, J lost 1 base, and 11 bases lay in between. CDR1 and CDR2 (germline): MGHDK, SYGVNS. This CDR3 is 14 amino acids long. In DNA, the CDR3 is TGTGCCAGCAGTAGACAAGGAGGGAACACTGAAGCTTTCTTT. It encodes CASSRQGGNTEAFF.

V and J are TRBV18 and TRBJ1-1, with a possible D match to TRBD1 (5 bases). Germline V gene data show CDR1 as KGHSH and CDR2 as LQKENI. With 3 bases removed from V and 4 bases from J, the gap between germline ends came to 15 bases. This CDR3 has 15 amino acids. The CDR3 sequence is CASSPAFGGGTEAFF. As DNA, the CDR3 is TGTGCCAGCTCACCGGCTTTCGGGGGGGGCACTGAAGCTTTCTTT. The variable domain in full, completed from reference TRBV18 and TRBJ1-1, reads NAGVMQNPRHLVRRRGQEARLRCSPMKGHSHVYWYRQLPEEGLKFMVYLQKENIIDESGMPKERFSAEFPKEGPSILRIQQVVRGDSAAYFCASSPAFGGGTEAFFGQGTRLTVV.

The gene calls are TRBV2 and TRBJ2-2; D unresolved. Germline loops: CDR1 SNHLY, CDR2 FYNNEI. This CDR3 has 12 amino acids. V lost 8 bases and J 3 bases, leaving 7 bases between the germline ends. The CDR3 reads CASGLDTGELFF. The CDR3 DNA follows: TGTGCCAGCGGCCTGGACACCGGGGAGCTGTTTTTT.

This chain joins TRBV7-9 and TRBJ1-5; weak D call: TRBD1 (5 bases). Trimming stripped 3 bases from V and 2 bases from J, with 17 bases between. This CDR3 region has 17 residues. Per germline, CDR1 SEHNR and CDR2 FQNEAQ (reference sequence). The CDR3 here is CASSLGIGGTGNQPQHF. Written as DNA, the CDR3 is TGTGCCAGCAGCTTGGGAATCGGCGGGACGGGCAATCAGCCCCAGCATTTT.

This rearrangement joins TRBV29-1 to TRBJ2-7; 7 positions agree with TRBD1. The CDR3 runs 14 residues. Germline V lookup: CDR1 SQVTM, CDR2 ANQGSEA. After removal of 1 base from V and 2 bases from J, the junction contained 5 bases not matched to a gene. CDR3 DNA: TGCAGCGTTGAAGTAGGGGGCATAACCTACGAGCAGTACTTC. This encodes CSVEVGGITYEQYF.

The chain links TRBV28 to TRBJ1-6; no clear D. The CDR3 totals 13 residues. CDR1 MDHEN and CDR2 SYDVKM come from the germline V gene. Trimming shortened V by 3 bases and J by 11 bases, and 11 bases separated the two germline ends. For the CDR3, the DNA is TGTGCCAGCAGTTTCCGGTCAAGCCCACCCCTCCACTTT. Its translation: CASSFRSSPPLHF.